Listed below are T cell receptor beta chains from one sample, sequenced in a study of shared clonotypes between healthy human individuals. Assay: immunoSEQ multiplex PCR; the TCRdb copy retains only in-frame clones and omits some. Among about 960,000 clones listed, approximately 76% were seen once. Sample: memory CD4+ T cells sorted from blood. These receptors originate from a man aged 18-30 years in good health. Both conserved end residues are trimmed from each CDR3. Expanded clones get a size class; other rows say once, few or many, or leave the size out.

j_gene | abundance | v_gene | CDR3aa
TRBJ1-2 | NA | TRBV29-1 | SVRQYNRQENYGYT
TRBJ2-1 | NA | TRBV12-5 | ASGFIEISGGDYNEQF
TRBJ2-7 | NA | TRBV28 | ASSSLVSGSYEQY
TRBJ2-7 | NA | TRBV9 | ASSAVPGQYGNMWDYEQY
TRBJ1-3 | NA | TRBV19 | ATDNHRGSGNTIY
TRBJ2-3 | few | TRBV5-1 | ASSLSPVADTQY
TRBJ1-5 | few | TRBV5-8 | ASSWGQGSNQPQH
TRBJ1-1 | NA | TRBV7-9 | ASSTTGGRLNTEAF
TRBJ2-3 | NA | TRBV30 | AWSSQRRTDTQY
TRBJ2-7 | NA | TRBV2 | ASGAGSLIHEQY
TRBJ2-7 | NA | TRBV7-2 | ASSPDRDTYEQY
TRBJ2-3 | few | TRBV18 | ASSPSSTDTQY
TRBJ2-3 | NA | TRBV5-1 | ASSSGQNTDTQY
TRBJ2-7 | NA | TRBV2 | ASSPSGTRLYEQY
TRBJ2-7 | NA | TRBV29-1 | SVVEGKNEQY
TRBJ2-3 | NA | TRBV2 | ASRPTSGIADTQY
TRBJ1-4 | NA | TRBV27 | ASSSGQKGVWEKLF
TRBJ2-7 | NA | TRBV11-2 | ASSLGPWGYEQY
TRBJ1-5 | NA | TRBV6-1 | ASIDGATGNQPQH
TRBJ2-3 | NA | TRBV21-1 | ASSTLPETLYCFTQY
TRBJ1-5 | NA | TRBV5-1 | ASSLEGHQPQH
TRBJ2-3 | NA | TRBV5-4 | ASSSAGVRDTQY
TRBJ1-6 | NA | TRBV9 | ASSPGGRSPLH
TRBJ2-3 | few | TRBV27 | ASSLSQAAAQY
TRBJ2-5 | NA | TRBV30 | AWSVLKETQY
TRBJ1-2 | NA | TRBV5-1 | ASSSGQGADYGYT
TRBJ1-5 | NA | TRBV10-3 | AARDSFNQPQH
TRBJ2-7 | NA | TRBV19 | ASRQPRDRGLLEQY
TRBJ1-1 | few | TRBV11-2 | ASSLTGTNTEAF
TRBJ2-1 | NA | TRBV5-1 | ASSLDKSPGQKNEQF
TRBJ1-1 | once | TRBV18 | ASSKVLGTEAF
TRBJ1-6 | NA | TRBV5-6 | ASSSRREPLGSPLH
TRBJ1-2 | NA | TRBV7-9 | ASSLATVQAYGYT
TRBJ2-2 | NA | TRBV4-2 | ASSQPDRNTGELF
TRBJ1-1 | NA | TRBV11-2 | ASSSQGTNTEAF
TRBJ2-7 | NA | TRBV19 | ASSTGTASSYEQY
TRBJ1-3 | NA | TRBV7-6 | ASSLTSAKGGVGNTIY
TRBJ2-7 | many | TRBV14 | ASSQEVEQY
TRBJ1-2 | NA | TRBV6-1 | ASSGGGTGKFRGYT
TRBJ2-1 | few | TRBV7-8 | ASSSRTGGFYNEQF
TRBJ2-5 | once | TRBV18 | ASSLQGRQETQY
TRBJ1-5 | few | TRBV30 | AWNMGASNQPQH
TRBJ1-2 | once | TRBV14 | ASSSGTGGLGYT
TRBJ1-6 | few | TRBV11-2 | ASSSLQGALNSPLH
TRBJ1-3 | NA | TRBV28 | ASTFVGSTGNTIY